The 18 T cell receptor beta chains below all came from one sample that was sequenced in a study of blood T cell repertoires in COVID-19 (dated by TCRdb to between 2020 and 2021). The library was prepared using the immunoSEQ multiplex PCR assay. The source is immuneACCESS, and TCRdb retained only in-frame sequences with V and J called. Part of the clones is not carried over; for the studies checked, unresolved V genes explain less than half of this, and the remainder is unexplained. The sample data list 150,000 to 200,000 clones, and roughly 82% of these were observed just once. Together, the top ten hold around 11% of the sample. The source material was PBMCs or T cells enriched from blood (not recorded which). The receptor source for this set is a man aged 40-49 years who had recovered from COVID-19.

This clone was observed a handful of times. The chain carries TRBV19 and TRBJ2-1; 8 nucleotides agree with TRBD2. CDR3 length equals 16 residues. CDR1 is LNHDA, CDR2 SQIVND, per germline (reference sequence). V shed 5 bases, J shed 7 bases, and the junction held 13 bases outside the gene matches. The CDR3 sequence is CASSLVYAGGRNEQFF. CDR3 DNA: TGTGCCAGTAGTCTCGTGTACGCGGGAGGAAGGAATGAGCAGTTCTTC.

V and J are TRBV28 and TRBJ2-2, with 7 nucleotides matching TRBD2. V lost 8 bases to trimming and J lost 2 bases; unmatched junction nucleotides: 8. The length of the CDR3 is 15 residues. The V gene's germline CDR1 is MDHEN and CDR2 SYDVKM. The CDR3 sequence: CASVGSGINTGELFF. The CDR3 DNA sequence: TGTGCCAGCGTCGGAAGCGGGATTAACACCGGGGAGCTGTTTTTT.

The table lists this clone with many counts. For the CDR3, the DNA is TGTGCCACGACGACGCAGGCGGGGCTCTACGAGCAGTACGTC. This translates into CATTTQAGLYEQYV. The V gene is TRBV10-3, the J gene TRBJ2-7, with D possibly matching TRBD2 (6 bases). From germline, CDR1 is ENHRY and CDR2 SYGVKD. The CDR3 is 14 amino acids. V was pared by 10 bases and J by 3 bases, with 19 bases between.

V and J are TRBV4-2 and TRBJ2-7, with 10 bases aligning to TRBD2. After removal of 3 bases from V and 3 bases from J, the junction contained 5 bases not matched to a gene. CDR3 length: 15 amino acids. Per the germline V gene, CDR1 is LGHNA and CDR2 is YNFKEQ. The CDR3 sequence: CASSQMLAGGYEQYV. The CDR3 region has the DNA TGTGCCAGCAGCCAGATGTTAGCGGGAGGCTACGAGCAGTACGTC.

The CDR3 loop is CASSLGLAGSTGELFF. The CDR3 nucleotides read TGTGCCAGCAGCTTAGGGCTAGCGGGATCGACGGGGGAGCTGTTTTTT. J is TRBJ2-2 and V is TRBV7-6, with TRBD2 matching over 9 bases. Germline assignment: CDR1 SGHVS and CDR2 FNYEAQ. V lost 1 base and J lost 8; bases outside the gene matches: 8. This CDR3 spans 16 amino acids.

The J gene is TRBJ2-3, the V gene TRBV7-9, with 8 bases identical to TRBD1. The CDR3 sequence is 14 residues long. Per the germline V gene, CDR1 is SEHNR and CDR2 is FQNEAQ (reference sequence). V lost 5 bases to trimming and J lost 4 bases; unmatched junction nucleotides: 5. The CDR3 here is CASSRAGGADTQYF. DNA of the CDR3: TGTGCCAGCAGCCGAGCAGGGGGCGCAGATACGCAGTATTTT.

The CDR3 reads CASSFPNRGEMEEKLFF. The CDR3 DNA reads TGTGCCAGCAGCTTCCCCAACAGGGGTGAAATGGAGGAAAAACTGTTTTTT. This sequence joins TRBV21-1 and TRBJ1-4; TRBD1 is the table's D call and was not checked against the DNA. TRBV21-1 is reported as a pseudogene. CDR3 size: 17 residues.

The chain has TRBV2 and TRBJ2-4; D is uncertain. Germline lookup yields CDR1 SNHLY and CDR2 FYNNEI. Trimming took 6 bases from V and 1 from J, leaving 7 bases between them. This CDR3 has 13 amino acids. The CDR3 spells CASRGWAKNIQYF. CDR3 DNA sequence: TGTGCCAGCAGGGGCTGGGCCAAAAACATTCAGTACTTC.

This chain connects TRBV10-3 to TRBJ2-7, with D perhaps matching TRBD2 (6 bases). The V gene's germline CDR1 is ENHRY and CDR2 SYGVKD. The length of the CDR3 is 17 residues. Trimming took 2 bases from V and 3 from J, leaving 20 bases between them. The CDR3 spells CAISEVAGHRRDYEQYF. CDR3 DNA: TGTGCCATCAGTGAGGTGGCGGGCCACAGGCGGGACTACGAGCAGTACTTC.

This clone has a single count. The chain links TRBV2 to TRBJ2-5; D might be TRBD1 (6 bases). Germline-derived CDR1 and CDR2 are SNHLY and FYNNEI. The CDR3 sequence is 13 residues long. Trimming left V 6 bases short and J 1 base short, with 9 bases between. CDR3 sequence: CASRVDSQETQYF. CDR3 in DNA: TGTGCCAGCAGGGTGGACAGCCAAGAGACCCAGTACTTC.

The table lists this clone with a count of one. The V call is TRBV15, the J call TRBJ1-1; unclear D gene. The CDR3 spans 11 residues. Germline V gene lookup returns CDR1 LNHNV and CDR2 YYDKDF (reference sequence). V was trimmed by 2 bases and J by 11 bases, leaving 9 bases between them. DNA for the CDR3: TGTGCCACCAGCAGACACCGCGAGGCTTTCTTT. This codes for CATSRHREAFF. Filled out from reference TRBV15 and TRBJ1-1, the complete variable domain reads DAMVIQNPRYQVTQFGKPVTLSCSQTLNHNVMYWYQQKSSQAPKLLFHYYDKDFNNEADTPDNFQSRRPNTSFCFLDIRSPGLGDTAMYLCATSRHREAFFGQGTRLTVV.

This sequence joins TRBV19 and TRBJ1-3; the D is unclear. V was shortened by 7 bases and J by 0 bases, with 13 bases between the two germline ends. Germline CDR1 reads LNHDA; CDR2 reads SQIVND (reference sequence). The CDR3 loop spans 15 amino acids. This CDR3 is CASTPPKSSGNTIYF. DNA of the CDR3: TGTGCCAGTACCCCGCCAAAGAGCTCTGGAAACACCATATATTTT.

The chain has TRBV7-8 and TRBJ2-5; D is perhaps TRBD2 (5 bases). CDR1 is SGHVS, CDR2 FQNEAQ, per germline. Trimming pared 1 base from V and 1 base from J, leaving 10 bases between. The length of the CDR3 is 15 residues. Written as DNA, the CDR3 is TGTGCCAGCAGCTTAGGGCGGGCAAGCCAAGAGACCCAGTACTTC. Its translation is CASSLGRASQETQYF.

The chain has TRBV9 and TRBJ2-7; 12 positions agree with TRBD1. The CDR3 loop spans 15 amino acids. V shed 3 bases and J 5 bases; nucleotides not matched to a gene: 6. Germline CDR1 is SGDLS and CDR2 is YYNGEE. The CDR3 sequence is CASSGSGTGGNEQYF. The CDR3 DNA follows: TGTGCCAGCAGCGGTTCCGGGACAGGGGGCAACGAGCAGTACTTC.

The V gene is TRBV27, the J gene TRBJ2-7, with D possibly being TRBD2 (7 bases). The CDR3 extends over 13 amino acids. Per germline, CDR1 MNHEY and CDR2 SMNVEV (reference sequence). Trimming took off 6 bases at V and 6 bases at J, with 15 bases between the two ends. The CDR3 sequence is CASSGGPVSEQYF. CDR3 DNA sequence: TGTGCCAGCAGCGGGGGGCCGGTTAGCGAGCAGTACTTC.

The chain carries TRBV2 and TRBJ1-2; no clear D gene. The V end was cut by 8 bases, the J end by 3 bases, with 10 bases between. The germline CDR1 and CDR2 sequences are SNHLY and FYNNEI. The CDR3 is 12 residues long. This CDR3 is CASLGRDYGYTF. CDR3 nucleotides: TGTGCCAGCCTCGGTCGGGACTATGGCTACACCTTC.

The chain employs TRBV28 and TRBJ1-6; no definite D call. Trimming stripped 5 bases from V and 8 bases from J, with 13 bases between. Germline-derived CDR1 and CDR2 are MDHEN and SYDVKM. The CDR3 is 14 amino acids. This CDR3 is CASSLPRRDSPLHF. Written as DNA, the CDR3 is TGTGCCAGCAGTCTCCCCCGTCGGGATTCACCCCTCCACTTT.

On this clone itself: This CDR3 is also generated by other DNA sequences in the sample. The V and J genes are TRBV2 and TRBJ2-2; 9 nucleotides align to TRBD2. The CDR3 totals 14 residues. V shed 7 bases, J shed 2 bases, and the junction held 2 bases outside the gene matches. CDR1 and CDR2 (germline): SNHLY, FYNNEI. The CDR3 nucleotides are TGTGCCAGCACCGGGACTAGCAACACCGGGGAGCTGTTTTTT. It is translated as CASTGTSNTGELFF. The full variable domain, with the rest looked up from reference TRBV2 and TRBJ2-2, is EPEVTQTPSHQVTQMGQEVILRCVPISNHLYFYWYRQILGQKVEFLVSFYNNEISEKSEIFDDQFSVERPDGSNFTLKIRSTKLEDSAMYFCASTGTSNTGELFFGEGSRLTVL.